A single sample is the source of the 8 T cell receptor beta chains below, sequenced in a study of shared clonotypes between healthy human individuals. Naive CD8 cells lacked CD45RO, underwent positive selection for CCR7 and left out terminally differentiated effector memory CD45RA+ cells. Here immunoSEQ multiplex PCR was the method, and the copy in TCRdb shows in-frame clones only, minus some. This sample yields around 1.9 million clones, of which just over 90% are seen a single time; approximately 1.7% belongs to the top ten. The sequenced material came from naive CD8+ T cells from PBMCs. The receptors stem from a man aged 18 to 30 in good health. Some clones in this sample may be carry-over from other donors' samples.

The chain is built from TRBV28 and TRBJ2-1; 11 bases line up with TRBD2. The V segment lost 6 bases and the J segment 6 bases; nucleotides outside the gene matches: 10. Germline V gene lookup returns CDR1 MDHEN and CDR2 SYDVKM. The CDR3 contains 16 residues. CDR3 coding DNA: TGTGCCAGCAGCCGGAGGGGACTAGCGGCATTCAATGAGCAGTTCTTC. Its translation: CASSRRGLAAFNEQFF.

The V gene is TRBV10-3, the J gene TRBJ2-1; D is ambiguous. V was trimmed by 3 bases and J by 6 bases, leaving 9 bases between them. The CDR3 covers 13 residues. From germline, CDR1 is ENHRY and CDR2 SYGVKD. This chain's CDR3 is CAISDVVGNEQFF. The CDR3 DNA reads as TGTGCCATCAGTGACGTGGTGGGCAATGAGCAGTTCTTC.

The chain uses TRBV6-1 and TRBJ1-1, with D tentatively TRBD1 (6 bases). The V gene lost 5 bases and the J gene lost 8 bases, with 12 bases spanning the gap. Germline assignment: CDR1 MNHNS and CDR2 SASEGT. The CDR3 consists of 12 residues. In DNA form, the CDR3 reads TGTGCCAGCAGTAGATTCAGGGGAGAAGCTTTCTTT. Its protein product is CASSRFRGEAFF.

CDR3 sequence (DNA): TGTGCCAGCAGTCGCCGGCCCCAAGAGACCCAGTACTTC. It translates to CASSRRPQETQYF. The rearrangement joins TRBV28 to TRBJ2-5; the D is unclear. Trimming cost V 5 bases and J 1 base, with 8 bases left between them. Germline loops: CDR1 MDHEN, CDR2 SYDVKM. The CDR3 runs to 13 residues.

The chain joins TRBV9 to TRBJ2-3; 8 bases line up with TRBD1. After removal of 0 bases from V and 5 bases from J, the junction contained 8 bases not matched to a gene. The germline V gene has CDR1 SGDLS and CDR2 YYNGEE. The CDR3 runs to 16 residues. CDR3 residues: CASSVDPGQVKDTQYF. The CDR3 DNA is TGTGCCAGCAGCGTAGACCCGGGACAGGTAAAAGATACGCAGTATTTT.

The chain employs TRBV7-6 and TRBJ2-1, with TRBD2 matching over 11 bases. The trim removed 6 bases at V and 8 bases at J, leaving 3 bases unmatched. Germline V CDR1 and CDR2: SGHVS, FNYEAQ. The CDR3 runs to 13 residues. The DNA of the CDR3 is TGTGCCAGCAGAACTAGCGGGAGAGATGAGCAGTTCTTC. It is translated as CASRTSGRDEQFF.

DNA of the CDR3: TGTGCCAGCACCCTCGTTCCGCAAGAGACCCAGTACTTC. It translates to CASTLVPQETQYF. The chain is built from TRBV28 and TRBJ2-5; the D is unclear. The CDR3 runs to 13 residues. Trimming stripped 7 bases from V and 2 bases from J, with 11 bases between. CDR1 is MDHEN, CDR2 SYDVKM, per germline.

The J gene is TRBJ1-1, the V gene TRBV7-9, with 8 bases fitting TRBD1. Looked up from germline, CDR1 is SEHNR and CDR2 is FQNEAQ (reference sequence). The V segment lost 8 bases and the J segment 0 bases; nucleotides outside the gene matches: 14. This CDR3 comprises 17 residues. The CDR3 protein is CASLFGQGPLMNTEAFF. The CDR3 DNA reads TGTGCCAGCTTATTCGGACAGGGCCCTCTCATGAACACTGAAGCTTTCTTT.